In its sample, the clone carrying this TCR beta chain was seen a few times. Naive CD8 T cells were sorted, and the gate applied was CD8+CD4-CCR7+CD45RA+. TCRdb re-called the PCR reads through MiXCR, storing one row per CDR3 protein. The table lists approximately 500,000 distinct CDR3 sequences, around 25% of them singletons. CDR3 length: 20 residues. This sample stems from a study of molecular identifiers for immune sequencing clone quantification. Study-wide background: Four of five splits of RNA from approximately 22,000 or 94,000 naive CD8 cells were sequenced in replicates.

V usage is TRBV21-1 and J usage is TRBJ2-7; the table's D gene call, TRBD1, was not cross checked with the DNA. TRBV21-1 counts as a pseudogene. The receptor's source is a human donor in good health. Some libraries in this study had Jurkat cell RNA spiked in. The source material was naive CD8+ T cells from blood, with Jurkat cell RNA spiked in. Stated subset: FACS-sorted CD8+CD4-CCR7+CD45RA+ naive T cells. The CDR3 protein is CASSRPEPGHPLGSSYEQYF. The CDR3 DNA sequence: TGTGCCAGCAGCAGACCCGAACCGGGACACCCATTGGGAAGCTCCTACGAGCAGTACTTC.